Shown below are 27 T cell receptor beta chains from a single sample sequenced in a study of a mutant IDH1 vaccine in newly diagnosed glioma. Specified time point: week 23, last vaccination. It was 300 ug of mutant IDH1 20-mer peptide that made up each vaccine dose, given with topical imiquimod. Generated by immunoSEQ multiplex PCR, the TCRdb table keeps only in-frame clones and is missing some. Here the sample spans some 42,000 clones, roughly 80% being singletons. The antigens these receptors bind are not known. The sequencing used PBMCs, collected from a glioma patient whose treatment included an IDH1 peptide vaccine. The receptors here all came from a man aged 50 to 60 with glioma.

The rearrangement joins TRBV10-3 to TRBJ1-5; D is possibly TRBD1 (6 bases). Per the germline V gene, CDR1 is ENHRY and CDR2 is SYGVKD. CDR3 size: 14 residues. V was clipped by 0 bases and J by 5 bases, with 8 bases between them. CDR3 in amino acids: CAISESGGDQPQHF. The CDR3 nucleotides read TGTGCCATCAGTGAGTCAGGGGGTGATCAGCCCCAGCATTTT.

The V and J genes are TRBV7-2 and TRBJ1-1, with a tentative D call TRBD1 (5 bases). Germline assignment: CDR1 SGHTA and CDR2 FQGNSA. The CDR3 loop spans 14 amino acids. Deletions cut 6 bases from V and 0 bases from J, with 11 bases between. The CDR3 nucleotides read TGTGCCAGCAGTATCACAGGATTGAACACTGAAGCTTTCTTT. Amino acids: CASSITGLNTEAFF.

This sequence joins TRBV7-3 and TRBJ1-2; TRBD1 might be the D (5 bases). CDR3 length: 16 residues. Deletions cut 3 bases from V and 9 bases from J, with 23 bases between. Germline V gives CDR1 SGHTA, CDR2 FQGTGA. The CDR3 DNA follows: TGTGCCAGCAGCTTGGGGAGGGGACCAAATGCTTGGAGCTACACCTTC. It specifies CASSLGRGPNAWSYTF.

The V gene is TRBV5-1, the J gene TRBJ2-2; no reliable D call. V was trimmed by 0 bases and J by 5 bases, leaving 11 bases between them. The CDR3 has 15 residues. The germline gives CDR1 SGHRS, CDR2 YFSETQ. In nucleotides, the CDR3 is TGCGCCAGCAGCTTGGAAGCAGGAGAGACCGGGGAGCTGTTTTTT. This translates into CASSLEAGETGELFF.

The chain couples TRBV13 to TRBJ1-4; D is uncertain. Deletions cut 5 bases from V and 0 bases from J, with 10 bases between. The germline CDR1 and CDR2 sequences are PRHDT and FYEKMQ (reference sequence). The CDR3 loop spans 15 amino acids. The CDR3 loop is CASSPAGSTNEKLFF. CDR3 bases: TGTGCCAGCAGCCCCGCCGGATCAACTAATGAAAAACTGTTTTTT.

The chain carries TRBV30 and TRBJ1-1; a possible D gene is TRBD1 (6 bases). V was shortened by 0 bases and J by 2 bases, with 22 bases between the two germline ends. CDR1 and CDR2 from the germline V gene are GTSNPN and SVGIG (reference sequence). This CDR3 has 18 residues. This CDR3 reads CAWSVRGSGTRVNTEAFF. In nucleotides, the CDR3 is TGTGCCTGGAGTGTACGGGGAAGTGGGACACGGGTTAACACTGAAGCTTTCTTT.

CDR3 in DNA: TGTGCCAGCAGCTTGGGGTCGTCGTTTGGGGCCAACGTCCTGACTTTC. Its translation is CASSLGSSFGANVLTF. The chain carries TRBV5-6 and TRBJ2-6; no firm D call. Germline CDR1 SGHDT, CDR2 YYEEEE. V dropped 0 bases and J dropped 3 bases, with 10 bases sitting between them. CDR3 length equals 16 residues.

This clone was seen a few times. The chain carries TRBV7-6 and TRBJ2-2; the D is unclear. CDR3 size: 14 residues. Per germline, CDR1 SGHVS and CDR2 FNYEAQ. Deletions cut 5 bases from V and 0 bases from J, with 7 bases between. The CDR3 region is CASSLRTNTGELFF. CDR3 nucleotide sequence: TGTGCCAGCAGCCTGAGGACGAACACCGGGGAGCTGTTTTTT.

This chain joins TRBV9 and TRBJ2-1; 7 bases fit TRBD2. Germline V CDR1 and CDR2: SGDLS, YYNGEE. J gave up 8 bases and V 4 bases, and 18 bases lay outside the gene matches. The CDR3 loop spans 17 amino acids. The CDR3 DNA follows: TGTGCCAGCAGCACCCGAGGAACGGCGGGGGTGGGGGATGAGCAGTTCTTC. It codes for CASSTRGTAGVGDEQFF.

CDR3 in amino acids: CASSLGVGGEQPQHF. The DNA of the CDR3 is TGCGCCAGCAGCTTGGGGGTAGGGGGAGAACAGCCCCAGCATTTT. The chain combines TRBV5-1 with TRBJ1-5, with D tentatively TRBD1 (6 bases). Germline CDR1 SGHRS, CDR2 YFSETQ. CDR3 length equals 15 residues. V shed 0 bases and J shed 7 bases, with 14 bases lying between them.

In DNA form, the CDR3 reads TGCGCCAGCACCGGGCAGCCTTCCTACGAGCAGTACTTC. This gives the protein CASTGQPSYEQYF. V gene TRBV5-1 combines with J gene TRBJ2-7; D remains unclear. Germline V CDR1 and CDR2: SGHRS, YFSETQ. V was pared by 6 bases and J by 1 base, with 11 bases between. The CDR3 runs 13 residues.

This rearrangement joins TRBV5-1 to TRBJ2-3, with D perhaps matching TRBD2 (7 bases). The germline gives CDR1 SGHRS, CDR2 YFSETQ. This CDR3 is 16 amino acids long. V lost 0 bases, J lost 6 bases, and 17 bases lay in between. The CDR3 protein is CASSLDPRGAFDTQYF. The CDR3, as DNA: TGCGCCAGCAGCTTGGATCCCCGGGGGGCCTTTGATACGCAGTATTTT. The full variable domain, completed using reference TRBV5-1 and TRBJ2-3, is KAGVTQTPRYLIKTRGQQVTLSCSPISGHRSVSWYQQTPGQGLQFLFEYFSETQRNKGNFPGRFSGRQFSNSRSEMNVSTLELGDSALYLCASSLDPRGAFDTQYFGPGTRLTVL.

This clone was seen only a few times. The J gene is TRBJ1-1, the V gene TRBV19; D remains unclear. This CDR3 contains 13 residues. Germline CDR1 is LNHDA and CDR2 is SQIVND (reference sequence). Deletions cut 3 bases from V and 8 bases from J, with 13 bases between. This CDR3 is CASSMSANGEAFF. The CDR3 DNA is TGTGCCAGTAGTATGTCGGCTAACGGGGAAGCTTTCTTT.

The count of this clone is one. The rearrangement links TRBV6-6 to TRBJ2-7, with 7 bases fitting TRBD1. Germline CDR1 is MNHNY and CDR2 is SVGAGI (reference sequence). V was pared by 2 bases and J by 5 bases, with 9 bases of the junction left unmatched. This CDR3 comprises 15 residues. The CDR3 sequence: CASSYTDRASDEQYF. The CDR3 DNA follows: TGTGCCAGCAGTTACACAGACAGGGCGTCCGACGAGCAGTACTTC.

The chain carries TRBV6-5 and TRBJ2-7; 7 bases line up with TRBD2. CDR3 size: 13 residues. Germline V gene data show CDR1 as MNHEY and CDR2 as SVGAGI. The J segment lost 7 bases and the V segment lost 7 bases, leaving 10 bases of the junction unmatched. The CDR3 DNA follows: TGTGCCAGCACCCTTACGGGGGGTGGTGAGCAGTACTTC. This sequence encodes CASTLTGGGEQYF.

This clone was seen a handful of times. The chain is built from TRBV5-1 and TRBJ1-2; TRBD1 matches 7 bases. V shed 1 base, J shed 6 bases, and the junction held 3 bases outside the gene matches. The germline gives CDR1 SGHRS, CDR2 YFSETQ. The CDR3 runs to 13 residues. The CDR3 DNA reads as TGCGCCAGCAGCTTGAGACAGGGCGATGGCTACACCTTC. The encoded protein is CASSLRQGDGYTF. Combining the CDR3 with reference TRBV5-1 and TRBJ1-2 gives the whole variable domain KAGVTQTPRYLIKTRGQQVTLSCSPISGHRSVSWYQQTPGQGLQFLFEYFSETQRNKGNFPGRFSGRQFSNSRSEMNVSTLELGDSALYLCASSLRQGDGYTFGSGTRLTVV.

V usage is TRBV19 and J usage is TRBJ1-5; maybe TRBD1 (5 bases). CDR1 LNHDA and CDR2 SQIVND come from the germline V gene (reference sequence). V was shortened by 8 bases and J by 6 bases, with 11 bases between the two germline ends. This CDR3 has 12 residues. CDR3 in DNA: TGTGCCAGTGGGGCGGGGGGTCAGCCCCAGCATTTT. Translated: CASGAGGQPQHF.

The rearrangement uses TRBV30 and TRBJ2-3; D unclear. The CDR3 length is 11 residues. Germline-derived CDR1 and CDR2 are GTSNPN and SVGIG (reference sequence). V was trimmed by 2 bases and J by 4 bases, leaving 4 bases between them. The CDR3 loop reads CAWSRSDTQYF. The CDR3 DNA sequence: TGTGCCTGGAGTAGGTCAGATACGCAGTATTTT.

This clone was seen a few times. At one end the junction does not follow the germline gene, possibly because of a read error. V and J are TRBV7-7 and TRBJ2-5; perhaps TRBD1 as D (6 bases). CDR1 is SSHAT, CDR2 FNYEAQ, per germline (reference sequence). This CDR3 contains 14 residues. The CDR3 sequence: CASSLAGVGETQYF. The CDR3 region has the DNA TGTGCTAGCAGCTTAGCAGGGGTTGGGGAGACCCAGTACTTC.

V gene TRBV14 combines with J gene TRBJ2-7; D ambiguous. This CDR3 spans 14 amino acids. Trimming removed 4 bases at V and 3 bases at J, with 13 bases between. CDR1 and CDR2 (germline): SGHDN, FVKESK. The CDR3: CASSPTMRSYEQYF. For the CDR3, the DNA is TGTGCCAGCAGCCCCACGATGAGGAGCTACGAGCAGTACTTC.

The chain is built from TRBV4-3 and TRBJ2-3; D tentatively fits TRBD1 or TRBD2 (5 bases each). V was cut by 0 bases and J by 5 bases, with 12 bases left in between. The CDR3 has 15 residues. Germline loops: CDR1 LGHNA, CDR2 YSLEER. The DNA of the CDR3 is TGCGCCAGCAGCCAAGAAGGGAGTGGGGGAGATACGCAGTATTTT. Translating gives CASSQEGSGGDTQYF.

This chain joins TRBV11-1 and TRBJ1-4; TRBD1 might be the D (5 bases). This CDR3 has 15 amino acids. V was cut by 4 bases and J by 3 bases, with 12 bases left in between. Germline V gene lookup returns CDR1 SGHAT and CDR2 FQDESV (reference sequence). The CDR3 here is CASSSGDSSNEKLFF. DNA of the CDR3: TGTGCCAGCAGCTCGGGAGACAGCTCTAATGAAAAACTGTTTTTT.

CDR3 amino acids: CASSQENGYEQYF. The CDR3 DNA reads as TGCGCCAGCAGCCAAGAAAATGGTTACGAGCAGTACTTC. The chain has TRBV4-1 and TRBJ2-7; the D is unclear. The germline gives CDR1 MGHRA, CDR2 YSYEKL. The CDR3 runs to 13 residues. Trimming removed 0 bases from V and 4 bases from J, with 7 bases in between.

This clone has a handful of counts. The rearrangement joins TRBV19 to TRBJ2-2, with D hard to call. This CDR3 has 14 residues. Trimming removed 2 bases at V and 1 base at J, with 5 bases between. Per germline, CDR1 LNHDA and CDR2 SQIVND (reference sequence). CDR3 residues: CASSIKGNTGELFF. The DNA for the CDR3 is TGTGCCAGTAGTATAAAAGGGAACACCGGGGAGCTGTTTTTT.

This clone was picked up one time. The chain has TRBV14 and TRBJ1-2; D remains ambiguous. Germline V lookup: CDR1 SGHDN, CDR2 FVKESK. Trimming took 4 bases from V and 2 from J, leaving 14 bases between them. The CDR3 has 15 amino acids. The CDR3 DNA is TGTGCCAGCAGCCCGAAGCGGGCTATAAACTATGGCTACACCTTC. Residues: CASSPKRAINYGYTF. The whole variable domain, filled in from reference TRBV14 and TRBJ1-2, reads EAGVTQFPSHSVIEKGQTVTLRCDPISGHDNLYWYRRVMGKEIKFLLHFVKESKQDESGMPNNRFLAERTGGTYSTLKVQPAELEDSGVYFCASSPKRAINYGYTFGSGTRLTVV.

The J gene is TRBJ2-7, the V gene TRBV6-5; no reliable D call. This CDR3 contains 14 residues. The V end was cut by 0 bases, the J end by 2 bases, with 8 bases between. Germline V gives CDR1 MNHEY, CDR2 SVGAGI. The CDR3 protein is CASSYSTDPYEQYF. The CDR3 bases are TGTGCCAGCAGTTACTCGACGGACCCCTACGAGCAGTACTTC.

The gene calls are TRBV6-4 and TRBJ2-7; 13 bases match TRBD2. CDR1 and CDR2 from the germline V gene are MRHNA and SNTAGT. The CDR3 runs to 19 residues. The junction had 8 bases not matched to a gene; V was cut back by 0 bases and J by 0 bases. The DNA of the CDR3 is TGTGCCAGCAGTGACTCGAGTCGACTAGCGGGGGGAAGCTCCTACGAGCAGTACTTC. Amino acids: CASSDSSRLAGGSSYEQYF.